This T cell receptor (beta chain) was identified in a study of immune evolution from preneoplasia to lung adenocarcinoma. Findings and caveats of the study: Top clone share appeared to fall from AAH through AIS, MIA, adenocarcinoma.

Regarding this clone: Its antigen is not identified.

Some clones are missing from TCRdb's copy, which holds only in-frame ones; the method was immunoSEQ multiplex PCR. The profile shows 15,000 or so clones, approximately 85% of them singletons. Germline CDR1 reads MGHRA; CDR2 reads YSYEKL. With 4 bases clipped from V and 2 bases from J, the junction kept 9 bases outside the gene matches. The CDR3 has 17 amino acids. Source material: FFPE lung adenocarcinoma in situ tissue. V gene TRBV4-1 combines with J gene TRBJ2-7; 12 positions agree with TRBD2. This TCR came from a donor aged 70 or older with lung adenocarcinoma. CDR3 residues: CASSLYTSGGPTYEQYF. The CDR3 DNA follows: TGCGCCAGCAGCCTATATACTAGCGGGGGGCCCACCTACGAGCAGTACTTC.